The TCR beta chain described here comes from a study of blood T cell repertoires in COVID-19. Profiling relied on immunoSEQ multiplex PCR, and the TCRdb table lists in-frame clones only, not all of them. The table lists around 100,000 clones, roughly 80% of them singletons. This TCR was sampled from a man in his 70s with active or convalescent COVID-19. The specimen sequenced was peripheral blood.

The CDR3 protein is CASSSLLGYTF. In nucleotides, the CDR3 is TGTGCCAGCAGTTCTCTCCTAGGCTACACCTTC. The V gene is TRBV28, the J gene TRBJ1-2, with D unclear. Germline V gene sequence: CDR1 MDHEN, CDR2 SYDVKM. V lost 4 bases, J lost 8 bases, and 8 bases lay in between. The CDR3 runs 11 residues.